This paragraph reports one T cell receptor (beta chain). The source of the sample is a study of cytomegalovirus exposure and HLA in healthy donors. The CDR3 length is 16 residues. V dropped 1 base and J dropped 4; count of bases not matched to a gene: 9. The germline CDR1 and CDR2 sequences are SGHTA and FQGTGA. A multiplex PCR was run with 60 Vbeta primers and 13 Jbeta primers. Produced via immunoSEQ multiplex PCR; TCRdb's table is partial and in-frame only. The top ten clones hold about 1.7% of a sample with some 270,000 clones, roughly 91% of them seen once. The source of this sequence is a girl aged 2-15 years in good health and CMV-seronegative. The chain employs TRBV7-3 and TRBJ1-1; 7 bases are a match to TRBD1. The sequenced material came from PBMCs. This chain's CDR3 is CASSLKSGRGSTEAFF. The DNA for the CDR3 is TGTGCCAGCAGCTTAAAGAGCGGCAGGGGGTCCACTGAAGCTTTCTTT.